This TCR beta chain was captured in a study of Ad26.COV2.S vaccination and SARS-CoV-2 variants. Study outcomes and limitations: Reported post-vaccination CD8+ and CD4+ T cell responses to spike showed substantial breadth.

The treatment is: roughly 20 received Ad26.COV2.S at low or high dose, single or two shots; several received placebo; per-sample allocation not given. Repertoires come from day 63 after the first vaccine or placebo injection. Germline CDR1 reads LGHNA; CDR2 reads YSLEER. Trimming removed 0 bases from V and 7 bases from J; junction bases left unmatched: 4. The CDR3 has 14 residues. Notes on this clone: As yet, its antigen is unknown.

Assay: immunoSEQ multiplex PCR; the TCRdb copy retains only in-frame clones and omits some. The sample has about 350,000 clones, 80% to 90% seen once; the top ten hold about 3.3%. The sequenced sample was peripheral blood, obtained in a trial of Ad26.COV2.S vaccine versus placebo. This clonotype originated in a person between 18 and 59 years old who received the Ad26.COV2.S COVID-19 vaccine or a placebo. The chain has TRBV4-3 and TRBJ2-7; TRBD1 aligns across 9 bases. The CDR3 region is CASSQDRDRVEQYF. The CDR3 DNA sequence: TGCGCCAGCAGCCAAGACCGGGACAGGGTTGAGCAGTACTTC.